The 29 T cell receptor beta chains presented below share a single source sample, sequenced in a study of shared clonotypes between healthy human individuals. The naive CD8 fraction comprised CD45RO-negative cells positively selected for CCR7 and excluded terminally differentiated effector memory CD45RA+ cells. Clones were read by immunoSEQ multiplex PCR, and TCRdb kept only the in-frame ones, dropping some. This sample carries around 650,000 clones, approximately 96% of them seen once, and the ten largest clones take more than 0.085%. Source material: naive CD8+ T cells sorted from blood. These receptors came from a woman between 25 and 40 years old in good health.

The chain uses TRBV2 and TRBJ2-7, with D perhaps matching TRBD2 (6 bases). Germline V gene data show CDR1 as SNHLY and CDR2 as FYNNEI. This CDR3 is built from 15 residues. Trimming took off 5 bases at V and 6 bases at J, with 20 bases between the two ends. The CDR3 reads CASSPGWGDPFEQYF. The CDR3 coding sequence is TGTGCCAGCAGTCCCGGCTGGGGGGACCCTTTCGAGCAGTACTTC.

J is TRBJ2-1 and V is TRBV7-9; TRBD2 might be the D (5 bases). Deletions cut 7 bases from V and 2 bases from J, with 15 bases between. Germline CDR1 reads SEHNR; CDR2 reads FQNEAQ (reference sequence). The CDR3 sequence is 15 residues long. The CDR3 DNA follows: TGTGCCAGCACCCCTGGCGGGCCAACCTACAATGAGCAGTTCTTC. Encoded protein: CASTPGGPTYNEQFF.

The chain uses TRBV27 and TRBJ2-7; D not resolved. CDR3 size: 14 residues. The ends were cut back, 0 bases at V and 6 bases at J, with 12 bases in the middle. Germline V gives CDR1 MNHEY, CDR2 SMNVEV (reference sequence). The CDR3, as DNA: TGTGCCAGCAGTTTATCTCCCGCTGCTCCCGAGCAGTACTTC. Protein sequence: CASSLSPAAPEQYF.

V and J are TRBV5-6 and TRBJ1-1; D remains unclear. The CDR3 has 16 amino acids. The V end was cut by 1 base, the J end by 4 bases, with 17 bases between. Germline CDR1 reads SGHDT; CDR2 reads YYEEEE. In nucleotides, the CDR3 is TGTGCCAGCAGCTTGTACCGGGCAAGGTCGGGCACTGAAGCTTTCTTT. This encodes CASSLYRARSGTEAFF.

V gene TRBV2 combines with J gene TRBJ2-7; no clear D gene. The CDR3 covers 13 residues. V lost 7 bases to trimming and J lost 3 bases, with 13 bases between them. Looked up from germline, CDR1 is SNHLY and CDR2 is FYNNEI. The CDR3 region is CASTPLAGYEQYF. The CDR3 DNA is TGTGCCAGCACCCCATTGGCCGGCTACGAGCAGTACTTC.

This clone was counted once. This same CDR3 is encoded by further DNA sequences in the sample. The chain links TRBV7-9 to TRBJ1-1; D unclear. CDR3 size: 12 residues. V lost 6 bases, J lost 3 bases, and 8 bases lay in between. The V gene's germline CDR1 is SEHNR and CDR2 FQNEAQ (reference sequence). CDR3 protein: CASSSGYTEAFF. The CDR3 coding sequence is TGTGCCAGCAGTTCGGGGTACACTGAAGCTTTCTTT.

The chain uses TRBV27 and TRBJ2-7, with TRBD1 identical over 11 bases. The CDR3 has 15 amino acids. Per the germline V gene, CDR1 is MNHEY and CDR2 is SMNVEV (reference sequence). V lost 5 bases, J lost 7 bases, and 10 bases stayed unmatched. The chain's CDR3 is CASSPRTGGVREQYF. The CDR3 DNA sequence: TGTGCCAGCAGTCCCCGGACAGGGGGCGTACGAGAGCAGTACTTC.

V usage is TRBV6-1 and J usage is TRBJ2-2; 8 nucleotides align to TRBD2. The V gene's germline CDR1 is MNHNS and CDR2 SASEGT. The J segment lost 4 bases and the V segment lost 1 base, leaving 5 bases of the junction unmatched. The CDR3 is 16 residues long. CDR3 nucleotides: TGTGCCAGCAGTGAAGGGCTAGCGGGTTCCACCGGGGAGCTGTTTTTT. This translates into CASSEGLAGSTGELFF.

This rearrangement joins TRBV29-1 to TRBJ1-2, with D uncertain. The length of the CDR3 is 13 residues. The ends were cut back, 5 bases at V and 4 bases at J, with 14 bases in the middle. In germline, CDR1 is SQVTM, CDR2 ANQGSEA. CDR3 residues: CSVPSQRSYGYTF. CDR3 in DNA: TGCAGCGTTCCTTCGCAACGTAGCTATGGCTACACCTTC.

This clone was detected once. The V call is TRBV13, the J call TRBJ2-3; 7 nucleotides agree with TRBD1. The CDR3 is 14 residues long. The J segment lost 1 base and the V segment lost 8 bases, leaving 6 bases of the junction unmatched. The V gene's germline CDR1 is PRHDT and CDR2 FYEKMQ (reference sequence). CDR3 protein: CASSTGLGTDTQYF. The CDR3 bases are TGTGCCAGCTCGACAGGGCTTGGCACAGATACGCAGTATTTT.

The chain is built from TRBV6-5 and TRBJ1-1; D uncertain. Germline CDR1 MNHEY, CDR2 SVGAGI. The CDR3 totals 15 residues. V was trimmed by 7 bases and J by 2 bases, leaving 17 bases between them. DNA for the CDR3: TGTGCCAGCATAGGAGGGAGACGAGGCAACACTGAAGCTTTCTTT. Amino acids: CASIGGRRGNTEAFF.

The genes are TRBV27 and TRBJ2-1, with TRBD2 matching 7 bases. Germline V gives CDR1 MNHEY, CDR2 SMNVEV (reference sequence). Germline trimming cut 5 bases from V and 6 bases from J; bases unmatched to any gene: 10. The CDR3 has 15 amino acids. In DNA form, the CDR3 reads TGTGCCAGCAGTCCGATAGCGGGTTCCGGCAATGAGCAGTTCTTC. Amino acids: CASSPIAGSGNEQFF.

V gene TRBV6-5 combines with J gene TRBJ1-2; D possibly corresponds to TRBD1 (5 bases). Deletions cut 4 bases from V and 7 bases from J, with 7 bases between. Germline loops: CDR1 MNHEY, CDR2 SVGAGI. The CDR3 has 11 residues. CDR3 DNA sequence: TGTGCCAGCAGTTTGGGACGTGGCTACACCTTC. This codes for CASSLGRGYTF.

The chain is built from TRBV2 and TRBJ2-2, with TRBD2 matching over 7 bases. The CDR3 totals 13 residues. After removal of 3 bases from V and 6 bases from J, the junction contained 1 base not matched to a gene. CDR1 is SNHLY and CDR2 is FYNNEI in the germline V gene. The CDR3 DNA reads as TGTGCCAGCAGTGAGGGAGGGGCCGGGGAGCTGTTTTTT. This encodes CASSEGGAGELFF. Full variable domain (remainder filled in from reference TRBV2 and TRBJ2-2): EPEVTQTPSHQVTQMGQEVILRCVPISNHLYFYWYRQILGQKVEFLVSFYNNEISEKSEIFDDQFSVERPDGSNFTLKIRSTKLEDSAMYFCASSEGGAGELFFGEGSRLTVL.

The chain uses TRBV5-4 and TRBJ2-3; 12 bases match TRBD2. The CDR3 extends over 16 amino acids. J gave up 5 bases and V 6 bases, and 10 bases lay outside the gene matches. Germline CDR1 reads SGHNT; CDR2 reads YYREEE (reference sequence). Written as DNA, the CDR3 is TGTGCCAGCACCCCACGGCCTAGCGGGAGGGGAGATACGCAGTATTTT. It encodes CASTPRPSGRGDTQYF.

Notes on this clone: An end of the junction does not agree with germline; a read error may underlie this. The CDR3 reads CSVKEYTEAFF. DNA of the CDR3: TGCAGCGTTAAAGAGTACACTGAAGCTTTCTTT. The V gene is TRBV29-1, the J gene TRBJ1-1; D gene ambiguous. Germline V gene data show CDR1 as SQVTM and CDR2 as ANQGSEA. The CDR3 spans 11 residues.

The chain has TRBV7-9 and TRBJ2-1, with 14 bases lining up with TRBD2. Looked up from germline, CDR1 is SEHNR and CDR2 is FQNEAQ (reference sequence). The junction had 0 bases not matched to a gene; V was cut back by 1 base and J by 4 bases. The CDR3 is 16 amino acids. The CDR3 here is CASSLGLAGGYNEQFF. CDR3 coding DNA: TGTGCCAGCAGCTTAGGACTAGCGGGAGGGTACAATGAGCAGTTCTTC.

J is TRBJ2-7 and V is TRBV6-1; 8 bases are shared with TRBD2. J gave up 2 bases and V 2 bases, and 11 bases lay outside the gene matches. CDR1 and CDR2 (germline): MNHNS, SASEGT. The CDR3 is made up of 17 amino acids. CDR3 in amino acids: CASSEYFGGRPTYEQYF. Here the CDR3 DNA reads TGTGCCAGCAGTGAATACTTTGGCGGGAGGCCAACCTACGAGCAGTACTTC.

CDR3 sequence: CASSLTGDRGEKLFF. The CDR3 region has the DNA TGTGCCAGCAGCCTCACGGGGGACAGGGGCGAAAAACTGTTTTTT. V and J are TRBV27 and TRBJ1-4, with 10 bases that match TRBD1. There are 15 residues in the CDR3. V shed 6 bases, J shed 8 bases, and the junction held 9 bases outside the gene matches. Germline values: CDR1 MNHEY, CDR2 SMNVEV (reference sequence).

The genes are TRBV28 and TRBJ2-2; D assignment may be TRBD1 or TRBD2 (6 bases each). The germline V gene has CDR1 MDHEN and CDR2 SYDVKM. This CDR3 comprises 16 residues. The germline V and J ends were trimmed by 4 bases and 4 bases, with 16 bases remaining between them. Written as DNA, the CDR3 is TGTGCCAGCAGTTCCTACGGGGGCCGGGGCACCGGGGAGCTGTTTTTT. Translating it yields CASSSYGGRGTGELFF.

The rearrangement joins TRBV4-1 to TRBJ1-4; 9 bases align to TRBD1. CDR3 length equals 17 residues. Germline values: CDR1 MGHRA, CDR2 YSYEKL. The ends lost 6 bases at V and 0 bases at J; junction bases unmatched: 8. The CDR3 protein is CASRIRDRDTTNEKLFF. The CDR3 DNA reads TGCGCCAGCAGAATCCGGGACAGGGATACAACTAATGAAAAACTGTTTTTT.

For the CDR3, the DNA is TGTGCCAGCAGCTTAGAAGTAGGGCCAGGGCTTCAAGAGACCCAGTACTTC. This translates into CASSLEVGPGLQETQYF. This chain uses TRBV7-8 with TRBJ2-5; maybe TRBD1 (5 bases). This CDR3 is 17 amino acids long. The V gene lost 1 base and the J gene lost 2 bases, with 17 bases spanning the gap. CDR1 is SGHVS, CDR2 FQNEAQ, per germline.

The rearrangement links TRBV5-1 to TRBJ2-7; D unresolved. Looked up from germline, CDR1 is SGHRS and CDR2 is YFSETQ. The CDR3 runs to 13 residues. Trimming removed 2 bases from V and 3 bases from J, with 9 bases in between. The CDR3 DNA is TGCGCCAGCAGCTTTTTTCTAAGCTACGAGCAGTACTTC. Its protein is CASSFFLSYEQYF.

This sequence joins TRBV6-1 and TRBJ1-1; D might be TRBD1 (5 bases). Germline V gene data show CDR1 as MNHNS and CDR2 as SASEGT. The CDR3 runs to 11 residues. V lost 8 bases to trimming and J lost 4 bases, with 8 bases between them. The CDR3 region is CASLGGTEAFF. CDR3 DNA sequence: TGTGCCAGCTTGGGGGGCACTGAAGCTTTCTTT.

Written as DNA, the CDR3 is TGTGCCAGTAGTATAGATCCGGACCGCGGTGCCAACGAGCAGTACTTC. Residues: CASSIDPDRGANEQYF. The rearrangement links TRBV19 to TRBJ2-7; D not resolved. This CDR3 is built from 16 residues. The V gene's germline CDR1 is LNHDA and CDR2 SQIVND (reference sequence). Trimming pared 0 bases from V and 5 bases from J, leaving 17 bases between.

V is TRBV7-8 and J is TRBJ2-3; D gene unclear. The CDR3 runs 14 residues. The V end lost 1 base, the J end lost 3 bases, and 8 bases lay between the germline ends. CDR1 and CDR2 from the germline V gene are SGHVS and FQNEAQ. The DNA of the CDR3 is TGTGCCAGCAGCTTAGTTGGTTCTACAGATACGCAGTATTTT. Translation gives CASSLVGSTDTQYF.

J is TRBJ2-1 and V is TRBV7-9, with D perhaps TRBD2 (6 bases). Germline values: CDR1 SEHNR, CDR2 FQNEAQ (reference sequence). The length of the CDR3 is 17 residues. Deletions cut 4 bases from V and 3 bases from J, with 19 bases between. The CDR3 nucleotides are TGTGCCAGCAGCTCCCAAATGATAGCGGCCAGCTACAATGAGCAGTTCTTC. It codes for CASSSQMIAASYNEQFF.

V is TRBV2 and J is TRBJ2-7, with 7 bases fitting TRBD1. Germline-derived CDR1 and CDR2 are SNHLY and FYNNEI. V shed 2 bases and J 2 bases; nucleotides not matched to a gene: 6. The length of the CDR3 is 15 residues. The CDR3 is CASSEFRGQAYEQYF. As DNA, the CDR3 is TGTGCCAGCAGTGAATTTCGAGGACAGGCCTACGAGCAGTACTTC.

The rearrangement links TRBV6-1 to TRBJ2-1; D possibly corresponds to TRBD2 (5 bases). The CDR3 consists of 16 residues. Germline CDR1 and CDR2: MNHNS and SASEGT. Trimming pared 0 bases from V and 9 bases from J, leaving 18 bases between. The CDR3 is CASSEALDREAGEQFF. The CDR3 DNA follows: TGTGCCAGCAGTGAAGCGCTGGATAGAGAGGCGGGTGAGCAGTTCTTC.